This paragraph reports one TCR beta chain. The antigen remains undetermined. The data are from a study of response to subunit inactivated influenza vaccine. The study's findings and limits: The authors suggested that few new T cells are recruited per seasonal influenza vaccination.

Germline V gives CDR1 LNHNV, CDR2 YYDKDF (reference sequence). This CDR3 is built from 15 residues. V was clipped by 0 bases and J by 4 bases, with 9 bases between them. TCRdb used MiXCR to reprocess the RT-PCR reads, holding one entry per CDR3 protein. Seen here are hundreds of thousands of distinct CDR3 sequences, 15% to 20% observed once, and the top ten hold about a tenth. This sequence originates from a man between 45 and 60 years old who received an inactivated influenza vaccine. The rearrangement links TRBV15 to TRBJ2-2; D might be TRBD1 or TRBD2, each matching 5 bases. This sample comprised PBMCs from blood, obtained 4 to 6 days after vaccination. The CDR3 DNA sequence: TGTGCCACCAGCAGAGATCGGGGCGGCACCGGGGAGCTGTTTTTT. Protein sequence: CATSRDRGGTGELFF.